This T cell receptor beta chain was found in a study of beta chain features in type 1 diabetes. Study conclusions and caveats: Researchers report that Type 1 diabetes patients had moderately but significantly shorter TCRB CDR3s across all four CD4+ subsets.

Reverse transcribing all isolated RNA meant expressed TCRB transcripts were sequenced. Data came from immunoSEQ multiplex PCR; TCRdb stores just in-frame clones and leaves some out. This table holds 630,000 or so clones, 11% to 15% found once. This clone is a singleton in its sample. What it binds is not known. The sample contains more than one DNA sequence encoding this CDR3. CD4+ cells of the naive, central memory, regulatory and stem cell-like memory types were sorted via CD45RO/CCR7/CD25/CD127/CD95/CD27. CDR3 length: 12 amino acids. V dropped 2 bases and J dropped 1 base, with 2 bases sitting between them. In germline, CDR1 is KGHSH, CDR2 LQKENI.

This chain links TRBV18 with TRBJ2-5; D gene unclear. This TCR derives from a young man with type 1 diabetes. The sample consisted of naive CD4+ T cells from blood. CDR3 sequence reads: CASSPTQETQYF. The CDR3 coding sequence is TGTGCCAGCTCACCAACCCAAGAGACCCAGTACTTC.